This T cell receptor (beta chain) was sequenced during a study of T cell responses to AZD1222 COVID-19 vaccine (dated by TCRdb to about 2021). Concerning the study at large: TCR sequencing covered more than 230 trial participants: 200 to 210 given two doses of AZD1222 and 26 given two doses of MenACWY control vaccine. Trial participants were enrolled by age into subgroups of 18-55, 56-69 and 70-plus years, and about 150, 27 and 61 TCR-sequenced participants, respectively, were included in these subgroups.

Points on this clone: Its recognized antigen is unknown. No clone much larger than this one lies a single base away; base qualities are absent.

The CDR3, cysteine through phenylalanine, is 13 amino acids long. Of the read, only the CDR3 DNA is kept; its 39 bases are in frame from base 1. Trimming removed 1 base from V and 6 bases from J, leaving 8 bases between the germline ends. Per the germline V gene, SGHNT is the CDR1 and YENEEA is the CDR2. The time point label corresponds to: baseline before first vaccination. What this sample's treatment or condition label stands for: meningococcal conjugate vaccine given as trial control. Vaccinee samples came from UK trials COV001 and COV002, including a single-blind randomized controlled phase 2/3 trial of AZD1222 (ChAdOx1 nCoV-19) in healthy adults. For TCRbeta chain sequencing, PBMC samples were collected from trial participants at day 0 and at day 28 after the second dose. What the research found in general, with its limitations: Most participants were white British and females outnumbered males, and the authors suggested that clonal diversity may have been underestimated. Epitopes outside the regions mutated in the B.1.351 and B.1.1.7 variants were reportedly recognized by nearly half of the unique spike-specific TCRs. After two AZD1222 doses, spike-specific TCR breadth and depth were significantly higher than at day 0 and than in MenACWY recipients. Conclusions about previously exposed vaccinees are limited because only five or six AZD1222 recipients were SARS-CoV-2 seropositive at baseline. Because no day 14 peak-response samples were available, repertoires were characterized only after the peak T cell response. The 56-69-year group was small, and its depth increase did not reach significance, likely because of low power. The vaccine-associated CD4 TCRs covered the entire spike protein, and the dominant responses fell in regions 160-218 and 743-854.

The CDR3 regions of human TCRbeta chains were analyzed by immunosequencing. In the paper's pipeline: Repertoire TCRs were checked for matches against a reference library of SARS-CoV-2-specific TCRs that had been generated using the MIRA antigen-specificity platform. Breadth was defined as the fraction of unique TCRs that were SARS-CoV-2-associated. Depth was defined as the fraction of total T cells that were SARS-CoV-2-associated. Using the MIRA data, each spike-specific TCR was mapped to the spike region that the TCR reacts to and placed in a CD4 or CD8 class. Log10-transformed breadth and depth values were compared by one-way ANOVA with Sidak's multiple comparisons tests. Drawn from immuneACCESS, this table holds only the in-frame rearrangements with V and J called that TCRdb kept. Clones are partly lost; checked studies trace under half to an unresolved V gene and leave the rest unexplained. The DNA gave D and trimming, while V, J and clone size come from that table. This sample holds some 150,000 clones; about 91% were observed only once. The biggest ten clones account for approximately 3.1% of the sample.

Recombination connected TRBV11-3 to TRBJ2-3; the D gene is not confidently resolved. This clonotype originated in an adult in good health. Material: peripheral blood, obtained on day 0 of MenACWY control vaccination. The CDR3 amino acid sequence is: CASSLVTVDTQYF. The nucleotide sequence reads TGTGCCAGCAGCTTAGTAACCGTGGATACGCAGTATTTT.